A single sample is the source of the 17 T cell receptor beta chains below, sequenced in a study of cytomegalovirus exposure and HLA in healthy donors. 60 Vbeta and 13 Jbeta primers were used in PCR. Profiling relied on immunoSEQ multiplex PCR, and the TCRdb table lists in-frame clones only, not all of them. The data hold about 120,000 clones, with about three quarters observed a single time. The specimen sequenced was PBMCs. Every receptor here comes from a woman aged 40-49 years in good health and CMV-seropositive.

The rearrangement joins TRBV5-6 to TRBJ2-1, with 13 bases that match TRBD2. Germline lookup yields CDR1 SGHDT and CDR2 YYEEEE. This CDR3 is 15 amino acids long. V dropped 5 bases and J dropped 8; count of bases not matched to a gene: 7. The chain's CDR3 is CASSWGLAGRDEQFF. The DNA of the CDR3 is TGTGCCAGCAGTTGGGGACTAGCGGGAAGAGATGAGCAGTTCTTC. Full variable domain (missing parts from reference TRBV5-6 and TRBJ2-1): DAGVTQSPTHLIKTRGQQVTLRCSPKSGHDTVSWYQQALGQGPQFIFQYYEEEERQRGNFPDRFSGHQFPNYSSELNVNALLLGDSALYLCASSWGLAGRDEQFFGPGTRLTVL.

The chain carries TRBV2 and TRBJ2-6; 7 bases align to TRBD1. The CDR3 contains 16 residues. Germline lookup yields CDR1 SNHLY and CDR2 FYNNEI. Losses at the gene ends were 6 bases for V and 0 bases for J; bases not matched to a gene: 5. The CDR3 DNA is TGTGCCAGCAGCCGTGACAGGGACTCTGGGGCCAACGTCCTGACTTTC. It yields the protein CASSRDRDSGANVLTF.

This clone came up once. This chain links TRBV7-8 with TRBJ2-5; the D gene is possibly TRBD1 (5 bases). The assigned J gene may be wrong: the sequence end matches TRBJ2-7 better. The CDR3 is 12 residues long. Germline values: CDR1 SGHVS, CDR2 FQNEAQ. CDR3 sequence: CASSSRGYEQYF. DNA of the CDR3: TGTGCCAGCAGCTCTAGGGGTTACGAGCAGTACTTC.

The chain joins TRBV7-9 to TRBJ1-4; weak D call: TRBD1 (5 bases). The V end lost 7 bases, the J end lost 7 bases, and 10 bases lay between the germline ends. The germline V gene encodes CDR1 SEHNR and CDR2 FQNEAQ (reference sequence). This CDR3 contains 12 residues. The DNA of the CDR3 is TGTGCCAGCACCACGGGGGTTGAAAAACTGTTTTTT. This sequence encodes CASTTGVEKLFF.

CDR3 DNA: TGTGCCAGCAGCTTGGGTGGGCGCTCTTCCTACGAGCAGTACTTC. The encoded protein is CASSLGGRSSYEQYF. The chain combines TRBV5-4 with TRBJ2-7, with D unresolved. CDR3 size: 15 residues. Trimming removed 0 bases from V and 1 base from J, with 11 bases in between. Per germline, CDR1 SGHNT and CDR2 YYREEE (reference sequence).

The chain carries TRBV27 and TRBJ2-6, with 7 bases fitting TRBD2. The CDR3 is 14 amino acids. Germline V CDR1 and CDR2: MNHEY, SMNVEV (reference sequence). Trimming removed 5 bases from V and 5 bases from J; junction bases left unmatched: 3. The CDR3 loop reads CASSPGGRANVLTF. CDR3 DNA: TGTGCCAGCAGTCCCGGGGGGAGGGCCAACGTCCTGACTTTC.

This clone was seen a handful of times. Here the CDR3 reads CASSQGTGQKYF. Here the CDR3 DNA reads TGTGCCAGCAGCCAGGGGACAGGGCAAAAGTACTTC. This chain joins TRBV6-5 and TRBJ2-7; 9 nucleotides align to TRBD1. Germline CDR1 reads MNHEY; CDR2 reads SVGAGI. V lost 6 bases and J lost 11; bases outside the gene matches: 8. The CDR3 runs 12 residues.

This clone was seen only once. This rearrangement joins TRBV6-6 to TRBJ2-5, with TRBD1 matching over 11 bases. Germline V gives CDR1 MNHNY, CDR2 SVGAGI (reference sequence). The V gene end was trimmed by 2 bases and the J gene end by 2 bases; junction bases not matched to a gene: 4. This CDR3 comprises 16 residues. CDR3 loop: CASSYPRDRGQETQYF. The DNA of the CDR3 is TGTGCCAGCAGTTACCCCCGGGACAGGGGGCAAGAGACCCAGTACTTC.

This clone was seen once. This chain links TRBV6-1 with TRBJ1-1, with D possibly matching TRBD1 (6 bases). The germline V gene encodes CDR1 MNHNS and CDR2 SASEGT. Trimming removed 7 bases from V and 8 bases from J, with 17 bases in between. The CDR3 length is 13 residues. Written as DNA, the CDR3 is TGTGCCAGCAATAAACAGGGCCCGATGGAAGCTTTCTTT. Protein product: CASNKQGPMEAFF.

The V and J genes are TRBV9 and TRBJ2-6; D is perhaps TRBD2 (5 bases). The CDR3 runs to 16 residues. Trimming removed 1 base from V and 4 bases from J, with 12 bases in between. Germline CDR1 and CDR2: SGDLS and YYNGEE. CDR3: CASSVSELVGANVLTF. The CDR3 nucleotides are TGTGCCAGCAGCGTATCGGAACTAGTAGGGGCCAACGTCCTGACTTTC.

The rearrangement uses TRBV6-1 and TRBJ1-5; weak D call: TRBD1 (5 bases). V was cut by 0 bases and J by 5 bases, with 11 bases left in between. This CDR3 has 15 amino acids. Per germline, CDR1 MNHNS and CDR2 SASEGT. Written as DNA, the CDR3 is TGTGCCAGCAGTGAAGCGCTTGGGGCTGATCAGCCCCAGCATTTT. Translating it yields CASSEALGADQPQHF.

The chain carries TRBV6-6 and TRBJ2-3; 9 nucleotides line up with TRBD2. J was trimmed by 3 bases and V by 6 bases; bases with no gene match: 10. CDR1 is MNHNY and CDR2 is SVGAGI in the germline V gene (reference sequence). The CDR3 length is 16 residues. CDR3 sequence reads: CASSRNSGRVTDTQYF. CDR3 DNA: TGTGCCAGCAGCCGAAATAGCGGGAGAGTAACAGATACGCAGTATTTT.

This CDR3 reads CASRASGGDLPQYF. The DNA for the CDR3 is TGCGCCAGCAGGGCCAGCGGGGGAGACCTACCGCAGTACTTC. The V and J genes are TRBV10-2 and TRBJ2-7; 8 bases line up with TRBD2. The CDR3 has 14 amino acids. V lost 6 bases to trimming and J lost 9 bases; unmatched junction nucleotides: 13. The V gene's germline CDR1 is WSHSY and CDR2 SAAADI.

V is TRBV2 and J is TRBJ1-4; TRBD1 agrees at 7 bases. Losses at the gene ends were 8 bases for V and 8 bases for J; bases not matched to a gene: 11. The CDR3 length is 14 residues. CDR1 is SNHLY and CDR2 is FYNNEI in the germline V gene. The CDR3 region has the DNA TGTGCCAGCCAGAGGGGGCAAGTTGGCGAAAAACTGTTTTTT. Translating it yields CASQRGQVGEKLFF.

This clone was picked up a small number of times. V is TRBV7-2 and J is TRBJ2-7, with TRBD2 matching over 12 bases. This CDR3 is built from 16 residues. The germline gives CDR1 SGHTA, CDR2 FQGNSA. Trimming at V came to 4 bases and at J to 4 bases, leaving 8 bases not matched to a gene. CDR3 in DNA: TGTGCCAGCAGCTCTACTCTAGCGGGAGGGCTGTACGAGCAGTACTTC. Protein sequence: CASSSTLAGGLYEQYF.

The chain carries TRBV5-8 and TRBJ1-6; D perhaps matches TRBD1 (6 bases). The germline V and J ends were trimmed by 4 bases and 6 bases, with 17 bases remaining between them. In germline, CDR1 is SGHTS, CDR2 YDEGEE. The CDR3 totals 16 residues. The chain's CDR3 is CASSPGGRRGNSPLHF. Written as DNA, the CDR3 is TGTGCCAGCAGCCCGGGGGGGCGGAGGGGTAATTCACCCCTCCACTTT.

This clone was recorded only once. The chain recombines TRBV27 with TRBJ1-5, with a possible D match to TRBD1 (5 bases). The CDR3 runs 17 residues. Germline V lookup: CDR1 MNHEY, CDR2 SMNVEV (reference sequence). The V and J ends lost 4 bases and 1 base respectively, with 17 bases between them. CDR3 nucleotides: TGTGCCAGCAGTTCTCGGGCGGGGGGTTGGAGCAATCAGCCCCAGCATTTT. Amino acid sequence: CASSSRAGGWSNQPQHF.